Listed here is a single T cell receptor beta chain. Its target is unknown. Donors, without exception, were Caucasian adults residing in Nashville, Tennessee. PCR replicates performed on unsorted PBMC used approximately 310 ng DNA, 30,000 or so T cell genomes. How the authors handled the data: Filtering differed because ImmunoSEQ produced junction-only sequences that carried no quality scores. Clones were sequenced by immunoSEQ multiplex PCR, and TCRdb holds only the in-frame ones, with some missing. The V and J calls and the clone size are those of that table, but D and trimming were determined from the DNA. This table has about 480,000 clones, approximately 79% appearing once. The data originate from a study of shared clonotypes between healthy human individuals. Deletions cut 3 bases from V and 0 bases from J, with 8 bases between. Germline loops: CDR1 KGHSH, CDR2 LQKENI. CDR3 size: 14 residues. Findings and caveats of the study: The expectation was that sequencing depth would affect clonotype sharing among donors.

V is TRBV18 and J is TRBJ1-2; D may be TRBD1 (5 bases). The specimen sequenced was PBMCs. The receptor was derived from a woman between 40 and 55 years old in good health. Some clones in this sample may be carry-over from other donors' samples. For the CDR3, the DNA is TGTGCCAGCTCACCCCCGGGGGCTAACTATGGCTACACCTTC. Translated: CASSPPGANYGYTF. The full variable domain, rest sourced from reference TRBV18 and TRBJ1-2, is NAGVMQNPRHLVRRRGQEARLRCSPMKGHSHVYWYRQLPEEGLKFMVYLQKENIIDESGMPKERFSAEFPKEGPSILRIQQVVRGDSAAYFCASSPPGANYGYTFGSGTRLTVV.